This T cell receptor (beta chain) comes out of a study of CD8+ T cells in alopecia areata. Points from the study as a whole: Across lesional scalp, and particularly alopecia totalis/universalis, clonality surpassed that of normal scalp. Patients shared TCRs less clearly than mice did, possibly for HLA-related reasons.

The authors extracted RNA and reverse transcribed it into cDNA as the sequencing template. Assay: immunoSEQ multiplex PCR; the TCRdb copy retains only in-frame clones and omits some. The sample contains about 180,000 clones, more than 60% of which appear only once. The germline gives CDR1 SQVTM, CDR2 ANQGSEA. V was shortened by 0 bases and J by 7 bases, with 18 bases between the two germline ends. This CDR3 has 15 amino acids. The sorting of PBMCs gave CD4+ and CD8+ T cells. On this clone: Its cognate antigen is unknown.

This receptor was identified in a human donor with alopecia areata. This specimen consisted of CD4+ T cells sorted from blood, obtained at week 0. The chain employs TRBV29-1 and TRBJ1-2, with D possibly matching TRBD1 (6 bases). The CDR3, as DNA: TGCAGCGTTGAAGAGGGCCGGCGGGGGGCTCTTGGCTACACCTTC. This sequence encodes CSVEEGRRGALGYTF.